The clone carrying this TCR beta chain appeared a few times. Its antigen is as yet unknown. Next came a second PCR, run for about 7 to 12 cycles, which used a sample-barcoded 5' primer along with a J-beta primer mix. TCRdb fed the 5' RACE reads into MiXCR, producing one record per CDR3 protein. The repertoire holds about 1.4 million distinct CDR3 sequences, with approximately 59% as singletons. The V segment lost 0 bases and the J segment 1 base; nucleotides outside the gene matches: 4. The V gene's germline CDR1 is DFQATT and CDR2 SNEGSKA (reference sequence). The length of the CDR3 is 15 residues. The record originates from a study of blood T cells in healthy people across ages. Whole-study results and caveats: In the absence of known donor CMV status, changes in expanded clonotypes were possibly confounded.

The gene calls are TRBV20-1 and TRBJ2-7, with 9 bases aligning to TRBD1. Sequencing was carried out using blood. This clonotype originated in a man aged 18 to 30 in good health. The CDR3 spells CSAREKTGGSYEQYF. The CDR3, as DNA: TGCAGTGCTAGAGAGAAGACAGGGGGATCCTACGAGCAGTACTTC.